The 22 T cell receptor beta chains listed next were all sequenced from one sample in a study of shared clonotypes between healthy human individuals. Here immunoSEQ multiplex PCR was the method, and the copy in TCRdb shows in-frame clones only, minus some. Seen here are under 750,000 clones, roughly 72% observed once, and the top ten hold about 1.7%. The sequenced material came from memory CD4+ T cells sorted from blood. Specified subset: CD45RA-negative fraction. All receptors derive from a woman aged 25-40 years in good health.

This chain uses TRBV6-5 with TRBJ1-6, with 9 bases matching TRBD1. J gave up 9 bases and V 5 bases, and 8 bases lay outside the gene matches. The CDR3 runs 15 residues. Per the germline V gene, CDR1 is MNHEY and CDR2 is SVGAGI. DNA of the CDR3: TGTGCCAGCAGTCCTGAGGACAGGGGTGCTTCACCCCTCCACTTT. Translated: CASSPEDRGASPLHF.

This clone was counted between two and nine times. The genes are TRBV5-1 and TRBJ2-5; 11 bases line up with TRBD2. This CDR3 is built from 14 residues. V gave up 4 bases and J gave up 3 bases; unmatched junction bases: 2. Germline-derived CDR1 and CDR2 are SGHRS and YFSETQ. The CDR3, as DNA: TGCGCCAGCAGCGCGGGACTAGCGGAAGAGACCCAGTACTTC. It is translated as CASSAGLAEETQYF. The whole variable domain, filled in from reference TRBV5-1 and TRBJ2-5, reads KAGVTQTPRYLIKTRGQQVTLSCSPISGHRSVSWYQQTPGQGLQFLFEYFSETQRNKGNFPGRFSGRQFSNSRSEMNVSTLELGDSALYLCASSAGLAEETQYFGPGTRLLVL.

The chain links TRBV5-1 to TRBJ1-2; D is possibly TRBD1 (6 bases). The CDR3 consists of 16 residues. V was cut by 4 bases and J by 8 bases, with 24 bases left in between. Germline CDR1 is SGHRS and CDR2 is YFSETQ. CDR3 in DNA: TGCGCCAGCAGCCCTCCGGAGGGGGGGCGCATTCTCGGCTACACCTTC. It specifies CASSPPEGGRILGYTF. The full variable domain, with the rest looked up from reference TRBV5-1 and TRBJ1-2, is KAGVTQTPRYLIKTRGQQVTLSCSPISGHRSVSWYQQTPGQGLQFLFEYFSETQRNKGNFPGRFSGRQFSNSRSEMNVSTLELGDSALYLCASSPPEGGRILGYTFGSGTRLTVV.

Many counts were recorded for this clone. V is TRBV28 and J is TRBJ1-2; 8 bases are shared with TRBD1. The V and J ends lost 8 bases and 8 bases, in that order; junction bases with no gene match: 16. The CDR3 spans 15 residues. In germline, CDR1 is MDHEN, CDR2 SYDVKM. The chain's CDR3 is CASASGNRGEGGYTF. The CDR3 region has the DNA TGTGCCAGCGCTTCCGGGAACAGGGGGGAAGGGGGCTACACCTTC.

This clone was found once. J is TRBJ1-5 and V is TRBV10-3; possible D gene TRBD1, 6 bases. V was shortened by 10 bases and J by 7 bases, with 26 bases between the two germline ends. CDR1 ENHRY and CDR2 SYGVKD come from the germline V gene. This CDR3 spans 16 amino acids. CDR3 sequence reads: CAKTWVFTGNCQPQHF. CDR3 bases: TGTGCCAAAACTTGGGTTTTCACAGGGAATTGCCAGCCCCAGCATTTT.

V and J are TRBV29-1 and TRBJ2-3; 9 positions match TRBD2. Germline V gene sequence: CDR1 SQVTM, CDR2 ANQGSEA. The CDR3 is 11 amino acids. After removal of 3 bases from V and 11 bases from J, the junction contained 3 bases not matched to a gene. The CDR3 nucleotides are TGCAGCGTTGAGCGGGGGGGTGGGCAGTATTTT. This gives the protein CSVERGGGQYF.

V is TRBV4-1 and J is TRBJ2-7; TRBD1 is a possible D gene (5 bases). From germline, CDR1 is MGHRA and CDR2 YSYEKL. The V end lost 0 bases, the J end lost 3 bases, and 12 bases lay between the germline ends. The CDR3 loop spans 15 amino acids. The CDR3 DNA reads TGCGCCAGCAGCCAAGATCAGGGTTCTGGCTACGAGCAGTACTTC. Its protein is CASSQDQGSGYEQYF.

This clone showed up just a few times. The same CDR3 can be traced to other DNA sequences in this sample. V gene TRBV2 combines with J gene TRBJ1-3; D not resolved. The V and J ends lost 4 bases and 0 bases respectively, with 7 bases between them. CDR3 length equals 14 residues. CDR1 SNHLY and CDR2 FYNNEI come from the germline V gene. CDR3 in DNA: TGTGCCAGCAGTGGGGCAGGCTCTGGAAACACCATATATTTT. Translation: CASSGAGSGNTIYF.

Of note for this clone: Other DNA variants within this sample encode the same CDR3. The gene calls are TRBV7-9 and TRBJ2-5; tentatively, D is TRBD2 (6 bases). CDR3 length: 14 residues. Germline V gene data show CDR1 as SEHNR and CDR2 as FQNEAQ (reference sequence). Trimming shortened V by 2 bases and J by 4 bases, and 11 bases separated the two germline ends. The chain's CDR3 is CASSLKGAGETQYF. CDR3 nucleotide sequence: TGTGCCAGCAGCTTAAAGGGAGCGGGAGAGACCCAGTACTTC.

As DNA, the CDR3 is TGCGCCAGCAGACTGAGACTAGCGGGGACGGGGTACGAGCAGTACTTC. Translating it yields CASRLRLAGTGYEQYF. The rearrangement links TRBV5-1 to TRBJ2-7; 11 nucleotides match TRBD2. This CDR3 has 16 residues. V shed 5 bases and J 4 bases; nucleotides not matched to a gene: 11. Germline CDR1 is SGHRS and CDR2 is YFSETQ.

The chain couples TRBV7-9 to TRBJ2-7; D unresolved. The germline V and J ends were trimmed by 3 bases and 6 bases, with 6 bases remaining between them. The CDR3 extends over 11 amino acids. Germline V gene data show CDR1 as SEHNR and CDR2 as FQNEAQ (reference sequence). CDR3 nucleotides: TGTGCCAGCAGCTTCTCCATCGAGCAGTACTTC. Its translation: CASSFSIEQYF.

Concerning this clone: The junction and the germline gene differ at one end; a read error may be behind it. The chain combines TRBV7-2 with TRBJ2-3; D gene unclear. The length of the CDR3 is 14 residues. Germline V gene lookup returns CDR1 SGHTA and CDR2 FQGNSA. CDR3 protein: CASSLEVFTDTQYF. CDR3 coding DNA: TGTGCCAGCAGTTTAGAGGTCTTCACAGATACGCAGTATTTT.

The chain links TRBV6-1 to TRBJ2-1, with 10 bases fitting TRBD2. The length of the CDR3 is 15 residues. Per germline, CDR1 MNHNS and CDR2 SASEGT. Trimming took 5 bases from V and 5 from J; bases not matched to a gene: 6. CDR3 amino acids: CASSPGTSVDNEQFF. In DNA form, the CDR3 reads TGTGCCAGCAGTCCCGGGACTAGCGTCGACAATGAGCAGTTCTTC.

In this sample, this clone turned up a few times. V and J are TRBV15 and TRBJ2-7; 14 nucleotides agree with TRBD2. The germline gives CDR1 LNHNV, CDR2 YYDKDF (reference sequence). Trimming cost V 6 bases and J 0 bases; bases outside gene matches: 10. CDR3 size: 18 residues. For the CDR3, the DNA is TGTGCCACCAGAGCCGGGACTAGCGGGAGAAGGGGCTCCTACGAGCAGTACTTC. The encoded protein is CATRAGTSGRRGSYEQYF.

The chain combines TRBV28 with TRBJ2-1; 14 nucleotides match TRBD2. This CDR3 contains 16 residues. V was pared by 1 base and J by 9 bases, with 5 bases of the junction left unmatched. Germline-derived CDR1 and CDR2 are MDHEN and SYDVKM. CDR3 residues: CASSLLGLAGDSEQFF. The CDR3 DNA reads TGTGCCAGCAGTTTATTGGGACTAGCGGGAGACAGTGAGCAGTTCTTC.

The chain couples TRBV7-2 to TRBJ2-1, with a possible D match to TRBD2 (6 bases). V was clipped by 4 bases and J by 3 bases, with 13 bases between them. From germline, CDR1 is SGHTA and CDR2 FQGNSA. This CDR3 region has 15 residues. CDR3 coding DNA: TGTGCCAGCAGCTCGCTAGCGACCCACTACAATGAGCAGTTCTTC. It yields the protein CASSSLATHYNEQFF.

This clone has only a few counts. This rearrangement joins TRBV7-2 to TRBJ1-5, with D unresolved. This CDR3 has 15 residues. V shed 5 bases and J shed 5 bases, with 16 bases lying between them. From germline, CDR1 is SGHTA and CDR2 FQGNSA. CDR3 coding DNA: TGTGCCAGCAGCCGATCTAACGGAGTGGATCAGCCCCAGCATTTT. This sequence encodes CASSRSNGVDQPQHF.

The gene calls are TRBV30 and TRBJ2-1; D gene ambiguous. V was cut by 4 bases and J by 4 bases, with 14 bases left in between. The CDR3 totals 14 residues. The germline V gene encodes CDR1 GTSNPN and CDR2 SVGIG (reference sequence). The CDR3 region is CAWTEWASYNEQFF. For the CDR3, the DNA is TGTGCCTGGACAGAGTGGGCCTCTTACAATGAGCAGTTCTTC.

This clone appeared a few times. This chain connects TRBV2 to TRBJ1-1; a possible D gene is TRBD1 (5 bases). The CDR3 extends over 12 amino acids. CDR1 is SNHLY, CDR2 FYNNEI, per germline. The ends were cut back, 6 bases at V and 6 bases at J, with 11 bases in the middle. This chain's CDR3 is CASSLGTPEAFF. The CDR3 region has the DNA TGTGCCAGCAGCCTGGGGACCCCTGAAGCTTTCTTT.

V usage is TRBV11-2 and J usage is TRBJ2-5; 7 positions agree with TRBD2. The CDR3 covers 13 residues. J was trimmed by 7 bases and V by 1 base; bases with no gene match: 3. Germline V gene data show CDR1 as SGHAT and CDR2 as FQNNGV. The CDR3 loop reads CASSLAGGGTQYF. CDR3 sequence (DNA): TGTGCCAGCAGCTTAGCGGGAGGCGGGACCCAGTACTTC.

The rearrangement links TRBV6-1 to TRBJ2-7; 13 bases map to TRBD2. This CDR3 is 18 amino acids long. J was trimmed by 4 bases and V by 4 bases; bases with no gene match: 13. CDR1 and CDR2 from the germline V gene are MNHNS and SASEGT. DNA for the CDR3: TGTGCCAGCAGTGCCAGACTAGCGGGAGGATACAAGGGGTACGAGCAGTACTTC. Its protein is CASSARLAGGYKGYEQYF.

This clone came up once. The rearrangement joins TRBV19 to TRBJ2-5; TRBD2 matches at 7 bases. After removal of 3 bases from V and 5 bases from J, the junction contained 9 bases not matched to a gene. CDR3 length: 15 residues. Germline CDR1 is LNHDA and CDR2 is SQIVND (reference sequence). The CDR3 sequence: CASSMGGTPWETQYF. Here the CDR3 DNA reads TGTGCCAGTAGTATGGGGGGGACGCCGTGGGAGACCCAGTACTTC.